Following are 18 T cell receptor beta chains from one sample sequenced in a study of blood T cells in healthy people across ages. Next came a second PCR, run for about 7 to 12 cycles, which used a sample-barcoded 5' primer along with a J-beta primer mix. From the 5' RACE reads, TCRdb called clonotypes with MiXCR, one entry per CDR3 protein. The sample has about 1.4 million distinct CDR3 sequences; 55% to 75% are singletons. The sequenced material came from blood. Receptors originate from a man aged 18 to 30 in good health.

This clonotype was seen a handful of times. V usage is TRBV20-1 and J usage is TRBJ1-5; D gene ambiguous. The CDR3 runs to 13 residues. Germline lookup yields CDR1 DFQATT and CDR2 SNEGSKA (reference sequence). V shed 6 bases and J shed 9 bases, with 18 bases lying between them. The chain's CDR3 is CSAQDGRTGPQHF. CDR3 nucleotide sequence: TGCAGTGCCCAGGACGGCCGTACGGGGCCCCAGCATTTT.

The rearrangement uses TRBV4-3 and TRBJ2-1; D is ambiguous. CDR1 and CDR2 from the germline V gene are LGHNA and YSLEER. This CDR3 has 16 amino acids. V was clipped by 0 bases and J by 0 bases, with 9 bases between them. This chain's CDR3 is CASSQDFSGSYNEQFF. The CDR3 DNA is TGCGCCAGCAGCCAAGATTTCTCTGGCTCCTACAATGAGCAGTTCTTC.

This clonotype was seen a single time. It may be a read error: a sequence one base away is much more abundant. The CDR3 loop reads CSVEDRRDEQFF. CDR3 nucleotide sequence: TGCAGCGTTGAAGATCGGAGGGATGAGCAGTTCTTC. The rearrangement joins TRBV29-1 to TRBJ2-1, with a tentative D call TRBD2 (6 bases). Trimming pared 0 bases from V and 8 bases from J, leaving 8 bases between. CDR1 and CDR2 (germline): SQVTM, ANQGSEA. The CDR3 is made up of 12 amino acids.

This rearrangement joins TRBV19 to TRBJ2-1; a possible D gene is TRBD2 (6 bases). The CDR3 is 15 residues long. CDR1 LNHDA and CDR2 SQIVND come from the germline V gene (reference sequence). Deletions cut 4 bases from V and 6 bases from J, with 16 bases between. DNA of the CDR3: TGTGCCAGTAGTAAGCCACTGGCGGGACGCAATGAGCAGTTCTTC. Translating it yields CASSKPLAGRNEQFF.

The rearrangement links TRBV6-2 or TRBV6-3 to TRBJ1-2; a possible D gene is TRBD1 (5 bases). V lost 2 bases to trimming and J lost 4 bases, with 8 bases between them. CDR1 and CDR2 from the germline V gene are MNHEY and SVGEGT. The CDR3 contains 13 residues. The DNA of the CDR3 is TGTGCCAGCAGTTACGGCGACAGCTATGGCTACACCTTC. Translating it yields CASSYGDSYGYTF.

V usage is TRBV6-1 and J usage is TRBJ1-1; no firm D call. Trimming shortened V by 5 bases and J by 3 bases, and 13 bases separated the two germline ends. The CDR3 is 14 amino acids. CDR1 MNHNS and CDR2 SASEGT come from the germline V gene. CDR3 nucleotides: TGTGCCAGCAGTCCGAGCCGGGCGGACACTGAAGCTTTCTTT. Its translation: CASSPSRADTEAFF.

This clonotype has a single count. Compared with germline, one end of the junction differs, possibly owing to a read error. The chain combines TRBV6-5 with TRBJ2-5, with a possible D match to TRBD1 (6 bases). This CDR3 comprises 15 residues. CDR1 and CDR2 (germline): MNHEY, SVGAGI. CDR3 in DNA: TGTGCCTGCAGTCGAGGACAGAGTATCCAAGAGACCCAGTACTTC. This codes for CACSRGQSIQETQYF.

This chain connects TRBV3-1 to TRBJ1-2, with 9 nucleotides matching TRBD1. This CDR3 is 14 amino acids long. CDR1 is LGHDT, CDR2 YNNKEL, per germline (reference sequence). Germline trimming cut 5 bases from V and 7 bases from J; bases unmatched to any gene: 8. CDR3 DNA sequence: TGTGCCAGCAGCTTTAAACAGGGGGCGCTTGGCTACACCTTC. Its protein is CASSFKQGALGYTF.

This clonotype came up a few times. The chain recombines TRBV6-2 or TRBV6-3 with TRBJ2-1; D may correspond to TRBD1 or TRBD2 (6 bases each). The germline V gene has CDR1 MNHEY and CDR2 SVGEGT. Trimming shortened V by 4 bases and J by 10 bases, and 11 bases separated the two germline ends. This CDR3 contains 12 residues. CDR3 in DNA: TGTGCCAGCAGTTGGGGGGCACGGGAGCAGTTCTTC. This sequence encodes CASSWGAREQFF.

The chain recombines TRBV29-1 with TRBJ2-7; D is perhaps TRBD2 (6 bases). CDR1 SQVTM and CDR2 ANQGSEA come from the germline V gene. The CDR3 runs 14 residues. V was clipped by 4 bases and J by 4 bases, with 17 bases between them. CDR3 region: CSVVSSVGGYEQYF. The CDR3 nucleotides are TGCAGCGTTGTCTCTAGCGTTGGGGGATACGAGCAGTACTTC.

The chain recombines TRBV6-1 with TRBJ2-3; 10 bases are a match to TRBD1. J lost 7 bases, V lost 10 bases, and 20 bases had no gene match. The germline V gene has CDR1 MNHNS and CDR2 SASEGT. The CDR3 sequence is 17 residues long. CDR3 in DNA: TGTGCCATCGAAAGAATTCTCCGGGACAGGGGCGAGAATACGCAGTATTTT. It specifies CAIERILRDRGENTQYF.

The rearrangement links TRBV18 to TRBJ2-4, with 9 bases identical to TRBD1. Trimming cost V 6 bases and J 3 bases; bases outside gene matches: 6. Germline V CDR1 and CDR2: KGHSH, LQKENI. The CDR3 is 15 residues long. CDR3 DNA sequence: TGTGCCAGCTCGAATACAGGGGGCAACAAAAACATTCAGTACTTC. Translated: CASSNTGGNKNIQYF.

V is TRBV6-6 and J is TRBJ2-2, with D perhaps matching TRBD1 (5 bases). V dropped 4 bases and J dropped 6 bases, with 9 bases sitting between them. Germline-derived CDR1 and CDR2 are MNHNY and SVGAGI (reference sequence). This CDR3 is 13 amino acids long. As DNA, the CDR3 is TGTGCCAGCAGTTGGGGCGCGCCCGGGGAGCTGTTTTTT. Translation gives CASSWGAPGELFF.

The chain carries TRBV29-1 and TRBJ2-1; D call uncertain. Trimming stripped 7 bases from V and 5 bases from J, with 6 bases between. This CDR3 spans 10 amino acids. The V gene's germline CDR1 is SQVTM and CDR2 ANQGSEA. CDR3 nucleotides: TGCAGCGCAGTTCACAATGAGCAGTTCTTC. This gives the protein CSAVHNEQFF.

This clonotype came up a few times. This chain joins TRBV5-1 and TRBJ1-2, with D possibly being TRBD1 (6 bases). Germline V gene sequence: CDR1 SGHRS, CDR2 YFSETQ. There are 14 residues in the CDR3. The germline V and J ends were trimmed by 4 bases and 4 bases, with 14 bases remaining between them. The CDR3 loop is CASSKQGSTYGYTF. In nucleotides, the CDR3 is TGCGCCAGCAGCAAACAGGGTTCAACCTATGGCTACACCTTC.

J is TRBJ1-4 and V is TRBV28; 7 bases align to TRBD1. Germline trimming cut 3 bases from V and 8 bases from J; bases unmatched to any gene: 12. The CDR3 extends over 16 amino acids. CDR1 and CDR2 from the germline V gene are MDHEN and SYDVKM. The DNA of the CDR3 is TGTGCCAGCAGTTTCCCGACAGGGTCGGGTAAGGAAAAACTGTTTTTT. This sequence encodes CASSFPTGSGKEKLFF.

The chain combines TRBV20-1 with TRBJ2-7; 10 bases match TRBD2. The CDR3 contains 15 residues. Trimming took 2 bases from V and 1 from J; bases not matched to a gene: 5. Germline CDR1 is DFQATT and CDR2 is SNEGSKA (reference sequence). CDR3 in amino acids: CSARPLAGGSYEQYF. Here the CDR3 DNA reads TGCAGTGCTAGACCCTTAGCGGGGGGATCCTACGAGCAGTACTTC.

This clonotype has only a few counts. The rearrangement joins TRBV29-1 to TRBJ2-4, with unresolved D. CDR1 is SQVTM and CDR2 is ANQGSEA in the germline V gene. The CDR3 length is 14 residues. Trimming left V 4 bases short and J 2 bases short, with 12 bases between. CDR3 in amino acids: CSVVGLWSKNIQYF. CDR3 DNA sequence: TGCAGCGTTGTGGGGTTATGGTCCAAAAACATTCAGTACTTC.